This T cell receptor (beta chain) was retrieved from a study of vaccination and CD4 T cells after COVID-19. Overall study: Vaccination of participants consisted of two doses of either BNT162b2 or mRNA-1273 vaccine. Investigators drew the post-COVID samples a median roughly 98 days after diagnosis, with a range of 35 to 161.

Cultured CD4+ T cells had their DNA profiled by the Oncomine TCR Beta short-read assay. One entry per CDR3 protein results from TCRdb running MiXCR on the PCR reads. This table holds about 21,000 distinct CDR3 sequences, 45% to 50% found once. The CDR3 spans 13 residues. Trimming stripped 0 bases from V and 0 bases from J, with 5 bases between. The V gene's germline CDR1 is GTSNPN and CDR2 SVGIG (reference sequence). In this sample, this clonotype is medium-sized (0.01 to 0.1%). Its antigen is still unknown. Stated treatment: roughly ten-day PBMC culture with coronavirus spike peptide pools or control peptides (ViraFEST assay). ViraFEST relied on peptide pools to expand antigen-specific T cells; the TCRs were sequenced afterward. Peptide pools at around 10 ug/ml stimulated around 2 million PBMCs per well with roughly 9 IU/ml IL-2.

The V gene is TRBV30, the J gene TRBJ1-2, with no clear D. This clonotype originated in a human donor who had recovered from COVID-19. The sample taken for sequencing was CD4+ T cells from blood, cultured in vitro. The CDR3 DNA follows: TGTGCCTGGAGTGTCGCAACTAACTATGGCTACACCTTC. Amino acid sequence: CAWSVATNYGYTF.